This is a list of T cell receptor beta chains from one sample in a study of OX40 agonist ivuxolimab in advanced cancers. Sequenced by immunoSEQ multiplex PCR; TCRdb stores in-frame clones only, minus some. The data contain around 64,000 clones, roughly four fifths of them seen just once; the ten biggest clones take up 5%. This material consisted of CD4+ or CD8+ T cells sorted from blood, taken in a trial of the OX40 agonist ivuxolimab. Receptors originate from an adult with an advanced solid tumor such as melanoma, head and neck, liver or kidney cancer. Each CDR3 is given without its conserved first and last residue. The size field is filled for only some rows; it gives once, few, many or a size class.

v_call: TRBV6-1; j_call: TRBJ1-2; clone_size: .; cdr3_aa: ASSEALLGPDGYT
v_call: TRBV18; j_call: TRBJ1-4; clone_size: .; cdr3_aa: ASSPRSATNEKLF
v_call: TRBV5-1; j_call: TRBJ1-2; clone_size: .; cdr3_aa: ASSLVSGGANYGYT
v_call: TRBV13; j_call: TRBJ1-2; clone_size: few; cdr3_aa: ASSLGRRASYGYT
v_call: TRBV18; j_call: TRBJ2-1; clone_size: .; cdr3_aa: ASSPGQGFGNEQF
v_call: TRBV18; j_call: TRBJ2-7; clone_size: few; cdr3_aa: ASSPRAAGQAYEQY
v_call: TRBV2; j_call: TRBJ1-1; clone_size: few; cdr3_aa: ASSEQGNTEAF
v_call: TRBV25-1; j_call: TRBJ2-4; clone_size: .; cdr3_aa: ASSEYQGRDIQY
v_call: TRBV5-1; j_call: TRBJ2-2; clone_size: .; cdr3_aa: ASSWAANTGELF
v_call: TRBV7-2; j_call: TRBJ2-1; clone_size: .; cdr3_aa: ASRLTATDEQF
v_call: TRBV14; j_call: TRBJ1-3; clone_size: many; cdr3_aa: ASSRGKVSGNTIY
v_call: TRBV5-1; j_call: TRBJ1-1; clone_size: .; cdr3_aa: ASSLYAGLNTEAF
v_call: TRBV7-9; j_call: TRBJ1-5; clone_size: .; cdr3_aa: ASSLGQLQPQH
v_call: TRBV11-3; j_call: TRBJ2-7; clone_size: .; cdr3_aa: ASSLRRTGLEQY
v_call: TRBV30; j_call: TRBJ1-1; clone_size: few; cdr3_aa: AWKRGNTEAF
v_call: TRBV15; j_call: TRBJ2-1; clone_size: few; cdr3_aa: ATSRRQGIGGEQF
v_call: TRBV6-1; j_call: TRBJ2-5; clone_size: once; cdr3_aa: ASSARGETQY
v_call: TRBV7-9; j_call: TRBJ1-1; clone_size: .; cdr3_aa: ASSFGAFTEAF
v_call: TRBV5-4; j_call: TRBJ2-1; clone_size: .; cdr3_aa: ASSLVDPGREQF
v_call: TRBV13; j_call: TRBJ2-2; clone_size: .; cdr3_aa: ASSFRLGSAGELF
v_call: TRBV10-3; j_call: TRBJ2-1; clone_size: .; cdr3_aa: AISESLAGGNEQF
v_call: TRBV4-2; j_call: TRBJ2-1; clone_size: .; cdr3_aa: ASSQIGTVAGEQF
v_call: TRBV2; j_call: TRBJ2-7; clone_size: few; cdr3_aa: ASSPRESYEQY
v_call: TRBV7-3; j_call: TRBJ2-2; clone_size: .; cdr3_aa: ASSSDIPGELF
v_call: TRBV4-2; j_call: TRBJ2-7; clone_size: .; cdr3_aa: ASSQDGTGTYEQY
v_call: TRBV5-6; j_call: TRBJ1-1; clone_size: .; cdr3_aa: ASSGDPGEDTEAF
v_call: TRBV5-1; j_call: TRBJ2-5; clone_size: .; cdr3_aa: ASSVQGNQY
v_call: TRBV19; j_call: TRBJ2-1; clone_size: .; cdr3_aa: ASQTSGSTSYNEQF
v_call: TRBV6-5; j_call: TRBJ1-2; clone_size: .; cdr3_aa: ASRGDGSSRGYT
v_call: TRBV19; j_call: TRBJ1-1; clone_size: few; cdr3_aa: ASSISREQTEAF
v_call: TRBV14; j_call: TRBJ2-2; clone_size: few; cdr3_aa: ASSQGGYGGELF
v_call: TRBV5-1; j_call: TRBJ1-1; clone_size: .; cdr3_aa: ASSLAGEAF
v_call: TRBV28; j_call: TRBJ2-7; clone_size: .; cdr3_aa: ASRGQGGTGGLYEQY
v_call: TRBV6-1; j_call: TRBJ2-5; clone_size: .; cdr3_aa: ASRVGVQETQY
v_call: TRBV5-4; j_call: TRBJ1-4; clone_size: .; cdr3_aa: ASSTGTGDNEKLF
v_call: TRBV9; j_call: TRBJ1-2; clone_size: .; cdr3_aa: ASSGAHGQGDYGYT
v_call: TRBV2; j_call: TRBJ1-2; clone_size: .; cdr3_aa: ASSMTGNGYT